This record concerns one TCR beta chain sequence. The record originates from a study of blood T cell repertoires in COVID-19. The table came from immunoSEQ multiplex PCR; TCRdb's copy has only in-frame clones and leaves some out. The sample lists hundreds of thousands of clones; around 84% were seen once. The CDR3 extends over 18 amino acids. The chain carries TRBV21-1 and TRBJ1-6; no check of the table's D call, TRBD1, against the DNA was made. TRBV21-1 represents a pseudogene. Sequenced sample: peripheral blood. This receptor was taken from a man in his fifties or sixties with acute or convalescent COVID-19. The CDR3 region is CASSKRLDRGPYNSPLHF. CDR3 bases: TGTGCCAGCAGCAAACGTCTCGACAGGGGACCCTATAATTCACCCCTCCACTTT.